These 12 T cell receptor beta chains share one sample of origin, sequenced in a study of regulatory T cells in long-lasting Graves disease. Sample time point: newly diagnosed GD, antithyroid drugs for less than 3 months. RNA from PBMCs was the source of the TCR library. iRepertoire HTBI primers and Arm-PCR of CDR3 regions built TCR beta libraries. TCRdb fed the multiplex PCR reads into MiXCR, producing one record per CDR3 protein. Of 450,000 to 650,000 distinct CDR3 sequences detected, about 16% appear once; the ten largest clones hold around a quarter. The sample was also linked to a second study, of T cells in Graves' hyperthyroidism and ophthalmopathy.

Specimen: peripheral blood mononuclear cells (PBMCs), collected at new diagnosis, from a patient treated with antithyroid drugs. The source is a woman aged 35-65 years with Graves disease.

The table lists this clonotype with many counts. V is TRBV6-1 and J is TRBJ1-5; 7 bases map to TRBD1. V gave up 5 bases and J gave up 0 bases; unmatched junction bases: 7. Germline-derived CDR1 and CDR2 are MNHNS and SASEGT. The CDR3 consists of 16 residues. Here the CDR3 reads CASSTSRGVSNQPQHF. Here the CDR3 DNA reads TGTGCCAGCAGTACATCCAGGGGGGTTAGCAATCAGCCCCAGCATTTT.

V is TRBV19 and J is TRBJ2-7, with D uncertain. Trimming took off 5 bases at V and 0 bases at J, with 14 bases between the two ends. Per the germline V gene, CDR1 is LNHDA and CDR2 is SQIVND (reference sequence). This CDR3 has 15 residues. This chain's CDR3 is CASSVRKESSYEQYF. CDR3 DNA sequence: TGTGCCAGTAGTGTCAGGAAAGAAAGCTCCTACGAGCAGTACTTC.

This clonotype was observed once. A read error may explain this, as a much larger clone is one base away. The missing conserved phenylalanine or tryptophan at the end of this CDR3 makes a read error likely. The limits of the CDR3 on the DNA are not certain, so only TCRdb's listed CDR3 is given. The chain links TRBV7-2 to TRBJ2-7; the table assigns TRBD1, which was not confirmed against the DNA. The CDR3 is 14 residues long, counting both termini. The germline gives CDR1 SGHTA, CDR2 FQGNSA. The CDR3 reads CASSLHLGQGAVYS.

Regarding this clonotype: A read error may be the cause here, since a much bigger clone is one base away. Given the absence of the conserved phenylalanine or tryptophan at the CDR3 end, a read error is likely. The V and J genes are TRBV12-3 or TRBV12-4 and TRBJ1-4; 7 nucleotides align to TRBD1. Losses at the gene ends were 8 bases for V and 7 bases for J; bases not matched to a gene: 7. The CDR3 has 13 residues. In nucleotides, the CDR3 is TGTGCCAGCCGACAGGGAGGCGGTGAAAAACTGTTTTAT. It yields the protein CASRQGGGEKLFY.

This clonotype appeared a few times. The V call is TRBV12-3 or TRBV12-4, the J call TRBJ2-7, with D maybe TRBD2 (5 bases). This CDR3 region has 10 residues. In nucleotides, the CDR3 is TGTGGAGGGTACCTAGACGAGCAGTACTTC. Translated: CGGYLDEQYF.

This clonotype appeared many times. The chain couples TRBV9 to TRBJ1-1; D gene ambiguous. The germline V and J ends were trimmed by 0 bases and 0 bases, with 9 bases remaining between them. The CDR3 runs 15 residues. Germline CDR1 is SGDLS and CDR2 is YYNGEE. The CDR3 sequence is CASSVGVGLNTEAFF. CDR3 in DNA: TGTGCCAGCAGCGTAGGGGTCGGATTGAACACTGAAGCTTTCTTT.

On this clonotype itself: It may be a read error: a sequence one base away is much more abundant. The rearrangement links TRBV6-2 or TRBV6-3 to TRBJ2-7, with unresolved D. The CDR3 sequence is 12 residues long. Germline V gene sequence: CDR1 MNHEY, CDR2 SVGEGT. Trimming cost V 5 bases and J 7 bases, with 12 bases left between them. The CDR3 DNA reads TGTGCCAGCAGTCCTCTGGATGGTGAGCAGTACTTC. It is translated as CASSPLDGEQYF.

This clonotype was seen ten or more times. CDR3 sequence (DNA): TGCAGTGCTAGGCCCCCCAAGAACACTGAAGCTTTCTTT. Translated, it gives CSARPPKNTEAFF. The V gene is TRBV20-1, the J gene TRBJ1-1; D call uncertain. The CDR3 has 13 residues. V was clipped by 3 bases and J by 1 base, with 9 bases between them. Germline CDR1 is DFQATT and CDR2 is SNEGSKA (reference sequence).

V is TRBV6-1 and J is TRBJ1-1, with D maybe TRBD1 (6 bases). CDR1 is MNHNS and CDR2 is SASEGT in the germline V gene. Trimming shortened V by 8 bases and J by 2 bases, and 15 bases separated the two germline ends. The CDR3 contains 14 residues. The CDR3 nucleotides read TGTGCCAGCTTGTTACAGGGATCAAACACTGAAGCTTTCTTT. This translates into CASLLQGSNTEAFF.

This clonotype was counted many times. This rearrangement joins TRBV2 to TRBJ2-7; TRBD1 or TRBD2 may be the D gene (6 bases each). V dropped 10 bases and J dropped 7 bases, with 23 bases sitting between them. The CDR3 has 14 amino acids. Germline V gives CDR1 SNHLY, CDR2 FYNNEI. In DNA form, the CDR3 reads TGTGCCACCCGGACCCGGGACACAGGAGGGGAGCAGTACTTC. Protein sequence: CATRTRDTGGEQYF.

This clonotype was found a few times. V gene TRBV14 combines with J gene TRBJ2-7; D possibly uses TRBD1 or TRBD2 (6 bases each). CDR3 length: 15 amino acids. V lost 1 base and J lost 3, with 13 bases in between. Germline assignment: CDR1 SGHDN and CDR2 FVKESK. The CDR3: CASSQAEGVVYEQYF. The CDR3 DNA reads as TGTGCCAGCAGCCAAGCGGAGGGGGTAGTCTACGAGCAGTACTTC.

At least ten counts were recorded for this clonotype. The genes are TRBV18 and TRBJ2-3; perhaps TRBD1 as D (5 bases). CDR3 length: 14 amino acids. CDR1 and CDR2 (germline): KGHSH, LQKENI. V gave up 1 base and J gave up 3 bases, with 8 bases separating them. DNA of the CDR3: TGTGCCAGCTCACCACGGACATCTACAGATACGCAGTATTTT. Translating gives CASSPRTSTDTQYF.